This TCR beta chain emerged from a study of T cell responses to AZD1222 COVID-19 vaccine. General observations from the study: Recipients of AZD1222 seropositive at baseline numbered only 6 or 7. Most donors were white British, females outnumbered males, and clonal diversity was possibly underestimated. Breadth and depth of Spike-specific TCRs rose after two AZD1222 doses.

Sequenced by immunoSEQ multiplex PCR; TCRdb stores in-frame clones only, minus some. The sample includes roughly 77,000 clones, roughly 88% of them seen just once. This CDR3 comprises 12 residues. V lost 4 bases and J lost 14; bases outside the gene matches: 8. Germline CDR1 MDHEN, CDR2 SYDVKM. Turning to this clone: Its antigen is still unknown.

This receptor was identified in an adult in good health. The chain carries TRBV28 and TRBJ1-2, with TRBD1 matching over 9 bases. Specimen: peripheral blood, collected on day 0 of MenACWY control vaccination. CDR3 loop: CASSSGQGRETF. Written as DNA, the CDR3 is TGTGCCAGCAGTTCGGGACAGGGAAGGGAAACCTTC.